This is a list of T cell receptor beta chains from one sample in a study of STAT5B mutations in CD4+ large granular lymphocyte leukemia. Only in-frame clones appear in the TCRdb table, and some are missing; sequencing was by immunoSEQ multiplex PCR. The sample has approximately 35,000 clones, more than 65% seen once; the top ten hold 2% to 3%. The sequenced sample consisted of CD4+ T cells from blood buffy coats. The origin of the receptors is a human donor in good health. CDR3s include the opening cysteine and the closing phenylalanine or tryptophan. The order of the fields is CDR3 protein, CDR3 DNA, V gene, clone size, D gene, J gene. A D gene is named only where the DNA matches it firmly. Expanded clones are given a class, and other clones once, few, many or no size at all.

CDR3 protein: CASKTGGAYNEQFF; CDR3 DNA: TGTGCCAGCAAGACAGGGGGCGCCTACAATGAGCAGTTCTTC; V gene: TRBV5-4; clone size: NA; D gene: TRBD1; J gene: TRBJ2-1
CDR3 protein: CASSLAITDNQPQHF; CDR3 DNA: TGTGCCAGCAGCTTAGCGATCACAGATAATCAGCCCCAGCATTTT; V gene: TRBV7-9; clone size: NA; D gene: NA; J gene: TRBJ1-5
CDR3 protein: CASSYSGTANYGYTF; CDR3 DNA: TGTGCCAGCAGTTACTCAGGGACGGCTAACTATGGCTACACCTTC; V gene: TRBV6-6; clone size: once; D gene: NA; J gene: TRBJ1-2
CDR3 protein: CASSPSQGDVHGYTF; CDR3 DNA: TGCGCCAGCAGCCCAAGCCAGGGGGATGTCCATGGCTACACCTTC; V gene: TRBV4-1; clone size: NA; D gene: TRBD1; J gene: TRBJ1-2
CDR3 protein: CASSWRGGAEEKLFF; CDR3 DNA: TGCGCCAGCAGCTGGCGGGGTGGGGCCGAGGAAAAACTGTTTTTT; V gene: TRBV5-1; clone size: NA; D gene: NA; J gene: TRBJ1-4
CDR3 protein: CASSLERGPSTEAFF; CDR3 DNA: TGTGCCAGCAGCTTGGAGAGGGGCCCGAGCACTGAAGCTTTCTTT; V gene: TRBV11-2; clone size: NA; D gene: NA; J gene: TRBJ1-1
CDR3 protein: CASSPIDSLGGTEAFF; CDR3 DNA: TGTGCCAGCTCACCGATAGACAGCTTGGGGGGTACTGAAGCTTTCTTT; V gene: TRBV18; clone size: few; D gene: NA; J gene: TRBJ1-1
CDR3 protein: CASSPPAGVVEQFF; CDR3 DNA: TGCGCCAGCAGCCCACCGGCAGGAGTAGTTGAGCAGTTCTTC; V gene: TRBV4-1; clone size: NA; D gene: NA; J gene: TRBJ2-1
CDR3 protein: CAWTKKGGWNTEAFF; CDR3 DNA: TGTGCCTGGACCAAGAAAGGCGGTTGGAACACTGAAGCTTTCTTT; V gene: TRBV30; clone size: NA; D gene: NA; J gene: TRBJ1-1
CDR3 protein: CASSSNRGSNTEAFF; CDR3 DNA: TGCGCCAGCAGCTCAAACAGGGGGTCGAACACTGAAGCTTTCTTT; V gene: TRBV5-1; clone size: NA; D gene: TRBD1; J gene: TRBJ1-1
CDR3 protein: CASSSGTASGNTIYF; CDR3 DNA: TGTGCCAGCAGCTCCGGGACAGCCTCTGGAAACACCATATATTTT; V gene: TRBV7-8; clone size: once; D gene: TRBD1; J gene: TRBJ1-3
CDR3 protein: CASSRTGMGNEQFF; CDR3 DNA: TGTGCCAGCAGCCGGACAGGGATGGGTAATGAGCAGTTCTTC; V gene: TRBV6-1; clone size: few; D gene: TRBD1; J gene: TRBJ2-1
CDR3 protein: CASKPGTSGRARVYNEQFF; CDR3 DNA: TGTGCCAGTAAACCCGGAACTAGCGGGAGGGCCAGGGTCTACAATGAGCAGTTCTTC; V gene: TRBV19; clone size: NA; D gene: TRBD2; J gene: TRBJ2-1
CDR3 protein: CASSKGVSNQPQHF; CDR3 DNA: TGTGCCAGCAGCAAAGGGGTTAGCAATCAGCCCCAGCATTTT; V gene: TRBV9; clone size: NA; D gene: NA; J gene: TRBJ1-5
CDR3 protein: CASSPGGAGNQPQHF; CDR3 DNA: TGTGCCAGCTCACCAGGGGGCGCGGGCAATCAGCCCCAGCATTTT; V gene: TRBV18; clone size: NA; D gene: NA; J gene: TRBJ1-5
CDR3 protein: CASIGGIQNTEAFF; CDR3 DNA: TGTGCCAGCATAGGGGGGATACAGAACACTGAAGCTTTCTTT; V gene: TRBV2; clone size: few; D gene: NA; J gene: TRBJ1-1
CDR3 protein: CASSLPGLTYGYTF; CDR3 DNA: TGTGCCAGCAGCTTACCGGGACTGACCTATGGCTACACCTTC; V gene: TRBV7-2; clone size: NA; D gene: NA; J gene: TRBJ1-2
CDR3 protein: CASSIDPGRNEQFF; CDR3 DNA: TGTGCCAGTAGTATAGATCCTGGCCGCAATGAGCAGTTCTTC; V gene: TRBV19; clone size: NA; D gene: NA; J gene: TRBJ2-1